Listed below are T cell receptor beta chains from one sample, sequenced in a study of cytomegalovirus exposure and HLA in healthy donors. The method was immunoSEQ multiplex PCR; TCRdb's version includes in-frame clones alone and lacks a portion of them. The sample consists of over 90,000 clones, roughly 79% of them appearing once. Sample: PBMCs. The source is a woman aged 70-85 years in good health and CMV-seropositive. Both conserved end residues are part of each CDR3. D genes are given only for firm matches. The size of a clone is reported for some rows only, either as once, few or many, or as a class for expanded clones.

J gene | V gene | clone size | CDR3 length | D gene | CDR3 DNA | CDR3 protein
TRBJ2-7 | TRBV23-1 | . | 16 | . | TGCGCCAGCAGTCAAGGGGCTCACAGGACCACCGACGAGCAGTACTTC | CASSQGAHRTTDEQYF
TRBJ1-1 | TRBV5-1 | . | 12 | . | TGCGCCAGCAGCCTGTCAGGGTCTGAAGCTTTCTTT | CASSLSGSEAFF
TRBJ2-1 | TRBV28 | . | 16 | . | TGTGCCAGCAGTTTAGAAACCCCGGGACTTTACAATGAGCAGTTCTTC | CASSLETPGLYNEQFF
TRBJ2-7 | TRBV25-1 | . | 14 | . | TGTGCCAGCAGCACGGGACTGAGCTCCTACGAGCAGTACTTC | CASSTGLSSYEQYF
TRBJ1-2 | TRBV19 | . | 18 | TRBD1 | TGTGCCAGTAGATATTACACTGGGACAGGGGAAAACGAAGGAGGCTACACCTTC | CASRYYTGTGENEGGYTF
TRBJ1-2 | TRBV5-4 | . | 16 | . | TGTGCCAGCAGCCCGCCGGCCAGGGGAACGAACTATGGCTACACCTTC | CASSPPARGTNYGYTF
TRBJ2-1 | TRBV6-1 | . | 14 | . | TGTGCCAGCGGACCGGAGGGCGGGTACAATGAGCAGTTCTTC | CASGPEGGYNEQFF
TRBJ1-4 | TRBV2 | . | 15 | TRBD1 | TGTGCCAGCAGTGGACAGGGGCCGACTAATGAAAAACTGTTTTTT | CASSGQGPTNEKLFF
TRBJ2-7 | TRBV7-8 | once | 14 | . | TGTGCCAGCAGCCTAGACATAAGCTCCTACGAGCAGTACTTC | CASSLDISSYEQYF
TRBJ2-7 | TRBV6-6 | . | 11 | . | TGTGCCAGCAGCCAAACCTACGAGCAGTACTTC | CASSQTYEQYF
TRBJ2-6 | TRBV9 | . | 15 | . | TGTGCCAGCAGCGTAGTACGGGCTGGGGCCAACGTCCTGACTTTC | CASSVVRAGANVLTF
TRBJ1-2 | TRBV11-2 | . | 13 | . | TGTGCCAGCAGCTTACGGGAGGACTATGGCTACACCTTC | CASSLREDYGYTF
TRBJ2-3 | TRBV11-2 | . | 16 | . | TGTGCCAGCAGCTCCGGACTGCAACAGAGCACAGATACGCAGTATTTT | CASSSGLQQSTDTQYF
TRBJ2-1 | TRBV5-4 | once | 16 | TRBD2 | TGTGCCAGCAGCAAGTACTTTAGCGGGGTAAACAATGAGCAGTTCTTC | CASSKYFSGVNNEQFF
TRBJ1-6 | TRBV19 | . | 16 | . | TGTGCCAGTAGTATAGACAGAAGCTCCTATAATTCACCCCTCCACTTT | CASSIDRSSYNSPLHF
TRBJ2-1 | TRBV7-2 | . | 16 | TRBD2 | TGTGCCAGCAGCTTAGGTCCGGGAGCGGGGAACAATGAGCAGTTCTTC | CASSLGPGAGNNEQFF
TRBJ2-2 | TRBV7-7 | . | 13 | . | TGTGCTAGCAGCACCTATCAGGGCGGGGAGCTGTTTTTT | CASSTYQGGELFF
TRBJ1-2 | TRBV6-6 | . | 16 | . | TGTGCCAGCAGTTACTCTAATCGGGGTGGGTCGGTCGGTTACACCTTC | CASSYSNRGGSVGYTF
TRBJ1-2 | TRBV7-9 | . | 15 | . | TGTGCCAGCAGCTTCTCGAGTGCAGGCCACTATGGCTACACCTTC | CASSFSSAGHYGYTF
TRBJ2-1 | TRBV9 | . | 18 | TRBD2 | TGTGCCAGCAGCGTAGGGGCAGCGGCGGGAGGGCGAGGAGATGAGCAGTTCTTC | CASSVGAAAGGRGDEQFF
TRBJ1-6 | TRBV18 | . | 16 | TRBD1 | TGTGCCAGCTCACCACTGGGACAGGATGGGAATTCACCCCTCCACTTT | CASSPLGQDGNSPLHF
TRBJ1-5 | TRBV29-1 | . | 13 | . | TGCAGCGTGCGGGACGGGGGCAATCAGCCCCAGCATTTT | CSVRDGGNQPQHF
TRBJ1-1 | TRBV4-1 | . | 14 | . | TGCGCCAGCAGCCAAGCGGTCTTGCGGCAGGGAGCTTTCTTT | CASSQAVLRQGAFF
TRBJ1-4 | TRBV6-1 | . | 14 | . | TGTGCCAGCAGTGAATTGGCCAGTAATGAAAAACTGTTTTTT | CASSELASNEKLFF
TRBJ2-5 | TRBV7-2 | . | 15 | TRBD2 | TGTGCCAGCAGCACACTAGCGGGGGCCCCGGAGACCCAGTACTTC | CASSTLAGAPETQYF
TRBJ2-1 | TRBV19 | . | 18 | TRBD2 | TGTGCCAGTAGTATTCTTCACTCCACTAGCGGAGCGTACAATGAGCAGTTCTTC | CASSILHSTSGAYNEQFF
TRBJ2-5 | TRBV27 | . | 15 | TRBD1 | TGTGCCAGTAGCACCCTACAGGGGGCTAAGGAGACCCAGTACTTC | CASSTLQGAKETQYF
TRBJ2-6 | TRBV18 | . | 19 | . | TGTGCCAGCTCACCTCAAAAGACACCCAATGGCCCTGGGGCCAACGTCCTGACTTTC | CASSPQKTPNGPGANVLTF
TRBJ2-2 | TRBV27 | . | 13 | . | TGTGCCAGCAGTTCCCTCGGGGAGGGGGAGCTGTTTTTT | CASSSLGEGELFF
TRBJ2-1 | TRBV2 | once | 15 | TRBD2 | TGTGCCAGCACCCCGCGGCTAGCGGGGGGGAATGAGCAGTTCTTC | CASTPRLAGGNEQFF
TRBJ2-7 | TRBV11-2 | once | 12 | . | TGTGCCAGCAGCACACAGGTCTACGAGCAGTACTTC | CASSTQVYEQYF
TRBJ1-2 | TRBV7-3 | . | 15 | . | TGTGCCAGCAGCTTAGGTCCGGGGAAGACGGCTGGCTACACCTTC | CASSLGPGKTAGYTF
TRBJ2-5 | TRBV2 | . | 13 | . | TGTGCCAGCAAACCCTCCAGGGGTGAGACCCAGTACTTC | CASKPSRGETQYF
TRBJ1-5 | TRBV29-1 | . | 14 | TRBD1 | TGCAGCGTCGGGGAGACAGGGAATGGTCAGCCCCAGCATTTT | CSVGETGNGQPQHF
TRBJ1-2 | TRBV5-4 | . | 12 | TRBD1 | TGTGCCACCAGGGACAGAGATTATGGCTACACCTTC | CATRDRDYGYTF
TRBJ1-6 | TRBV28 | . | 16 | . | TGTGCCAGCAGACATGGGACATACCGGGCTAATTCACCCCTCCACTTT | CASRHGTYRANSPLHF
TRBJ1-5 | TRBV27 | . | 16 | . | TGTGCCAGCCGCCAAGACTTATACGGGGATAGTCAGCCCCAGCATTTT | CASRQDLYGDSQPQHF
TRBJ2-7 | TRBV5-4 | . | 16 | TRBD2 | TGTGCCAGCAGCTTGGGGACTAGCGGGGGGTCCTACGAGCAGTACTTC | CASSLGTSGGSYEQYF
TRBJ2-2 | TRBV29-1 | few | 13 | TRBD2 | TGCAGCGTTAGAGGGAGGGCCTCCGGGGAGCTGTTTTTT | CSVRGRASGELFF
TRBJ1-2 | TRBV28 | few | 13 | . | TGTGCCAGCTGGGGGGGTTTGCGCTATGGCTACACCTTC | CASWGGLRYGYTF
TRBJ1-4 | TRBV4-3 | few | 16 | . | TGCGCCAGCAGCCAAGATGGCGGTGCAACTAATGAAAAACTGTTTTTT | CASSQDGGATNEKLFF
TRBJ1-1 | TRBV28 | once | 13 | TRBD1 | TGTGCCAGTAGTCAGACAGGGGGCACTGAAGCTTTCTTT | CASSQTGGTEAFF
TRBJ1-5 | TRBV28 | . | 14 | . | TGTGCCGGCAGTTTAAAACAGCGGGGGCAGCCCCAGCATTTT | CAGSLKQRGQPQHF
TRBJ2-5 | TRBV6-5 | . | 13 | . | TGTGCCAGCAGCCGACCCGGACTGGAGACCCAGTACTTC | CASSRPGLETQYF
TRBJ2-5 | TRBV6-1 | few | 13 | . | TGTGCCAGCATGAACAGGTTTCTTGAGACCCAGTACTTC | CASMNRFLETQYF
TRBJ1-1 | TRBV5-1 | . | 17 | TRBD1 | TGCGCCAGCAGCCCAGGGACAGGGGCTGTGGGGAACACTGAAGCTTTCTTT | CASSPGTGAVGNTEAFF
TRBJ1-1 | TRBV28 | . | 14 | . | TGTGCCAGCAGTTATCCAGGGTTATACACTGAAGCTTTCTTT | CASSYPGLYTEAFF
TRBJ2-1 | TRBV27 | few | 17 | TRBD1 | TGTGCCAGCACCACCACATTGGGGACAGGGACCTACAATGAGCAGTTCTTC | CASTTTLGTGTYNEQFF
TRBJ1-4 | TRBV18 | . | 15 | TRBD1 | TGTGCCAGCTCACAAGACAGGGGAGCCAATGAAAAACTGTTTTTT | CASSQDRGANEKLFF
TRBJ2-5 | TRBV7-9 | . | 13 | . | TGTGCCAGCAGCTTAACCGGGATGGAGACCCAGTACTTC | CASSLTGMETQYF
TRBJ1-4 | TRBV5-6 | . | 15 | TRBD1 | TGTGCCAGCAGCTCCGCAGGGGGCGGCGACGAAAAACTGTTTTTT | CASSSAGGGDEKLFF
TRBJ2-3 | TRBV6-1 | few | 15 | . | TGTGCCAGCAGTGTCGGCCAGGGGAAAACAGATACGCAGTATTTT | CASSVGQGKTDTQYF
TRBJ2-3 | TRBV27 | . | 15 | TRBD2 | TGTGCCAGCAGTCCATTAGCGGGGAGCACAGATACGCAGTATTTT | CASSPLAGSTDTQYF
TRBJ1-4 | TRBV6-1 | . | 14 | TRBD1 | TGTGCCAGCAGGCCGACAGGGGGCCATGAAAAACTGTTTTTT | CASRPTGGHEKLFF